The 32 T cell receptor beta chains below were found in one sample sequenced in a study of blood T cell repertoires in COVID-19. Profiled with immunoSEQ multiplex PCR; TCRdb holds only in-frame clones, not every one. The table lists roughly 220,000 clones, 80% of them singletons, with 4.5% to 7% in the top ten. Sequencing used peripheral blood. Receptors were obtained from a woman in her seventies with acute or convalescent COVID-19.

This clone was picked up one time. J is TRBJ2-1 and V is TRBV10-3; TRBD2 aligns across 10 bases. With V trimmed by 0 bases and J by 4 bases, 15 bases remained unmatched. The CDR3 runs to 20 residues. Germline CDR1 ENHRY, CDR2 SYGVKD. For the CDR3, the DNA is TGTGCCATCAGTGAGTCGAGGGCTAGCGGGAGCCCGTCCCTTTACAATGAGCAGTTCTTC. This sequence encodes CAISESRASGSPSLYNEQFF.

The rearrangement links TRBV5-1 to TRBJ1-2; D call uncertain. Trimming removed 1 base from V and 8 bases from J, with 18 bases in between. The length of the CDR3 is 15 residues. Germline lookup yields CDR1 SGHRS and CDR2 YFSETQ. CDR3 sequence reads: CASSLSSGSGAGYTF. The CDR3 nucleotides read TGCGCCAGCAGCTTGAGCAGCGGAAGTGGTGCAGGCTACACCTTC.

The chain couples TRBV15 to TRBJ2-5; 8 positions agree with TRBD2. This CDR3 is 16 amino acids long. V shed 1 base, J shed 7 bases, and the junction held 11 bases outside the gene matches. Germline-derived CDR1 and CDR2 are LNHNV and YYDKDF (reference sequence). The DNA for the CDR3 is TGTGCCACCAGCAGAGCCGCCGGGAGGGCAACGGGGACCCAGTACTTC. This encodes CATSRAAGRATGTQYF. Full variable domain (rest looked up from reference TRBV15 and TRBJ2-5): DAMVIQNPRYQVTQFGKPVTLSCSQTLNHNVMYWYQQKSSQAPKLLFHYYDKDFNNEADTPDNFQSRRPNTSFCFLDIRSPGLGDTAMYLCATSRAAGRATGTQYFGPGTRLLVL.

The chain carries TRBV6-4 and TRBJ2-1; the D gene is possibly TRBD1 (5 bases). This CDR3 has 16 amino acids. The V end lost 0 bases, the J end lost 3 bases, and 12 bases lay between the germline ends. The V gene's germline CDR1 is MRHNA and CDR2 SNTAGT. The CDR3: CASSDSGRVSYNEQFF. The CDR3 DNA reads TGTGCCAGCAGTGACTCGGGCAGGGTGAGCTACAATGAGCAGTTCTTC.

The CDR3 region is CASSLAGAVDTQYF. The CDR3 DNA reads TGTGCCAGCAGTTTAGCAGGGGCCGTAGATACGCAGTATTTT. The V and J genes are TRBV27 and TRBJ2-3; D might be TRBD1 (6 bases). V was cut by 2 bases and J by 5 bases, with 11 bases left in between. The CDR3 is 14 residues long. Per germline, CDR1 MNHEY and CDR2 SMNVEV (reference sequence).

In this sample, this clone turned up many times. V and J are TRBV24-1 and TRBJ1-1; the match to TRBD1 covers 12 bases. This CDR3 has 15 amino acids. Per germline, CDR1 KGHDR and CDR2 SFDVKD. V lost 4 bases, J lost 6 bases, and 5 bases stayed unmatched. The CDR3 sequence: CATSEGQGAKPEAFF. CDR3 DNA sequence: TGTGCCACCAGTGAGGGACAGGGGGCAAAGCCTGAAGCTTTCTTT.

CDR3 residues: CASSADRPTTNEKLFF. The CDR3 DNA follows: TGTGCCAGCAGCGCTGACAGACCAACAACTAATGAAAAACTGTTTTTT. V usage is TRBV2 and J usage is TRBJ1-4, with TRBD1 as a possible D gene (5 bases). The germline V gene has CDR1 SNHLY and CDR2 FYNNEI. The CDR3 has 16 residues. Deletions cut 6 bases from V and 0 bases from J, with 14 bases between.

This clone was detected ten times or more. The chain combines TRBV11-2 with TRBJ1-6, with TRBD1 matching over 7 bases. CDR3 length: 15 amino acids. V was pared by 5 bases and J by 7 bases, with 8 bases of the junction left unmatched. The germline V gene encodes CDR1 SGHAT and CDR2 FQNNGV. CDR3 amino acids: CASSQIQGNNSPLHF. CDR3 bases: TGTGCCAGCAGCCAAATACAGGGGAACAATTCACCCCTCCACTTT.

Here the CDR3 DNA reads TGTGCCAGCAGCTCAACAGGGCAGAACACTGAAGCTTTCTTT. Protein sequence: CASSSTGQNTEAFF. V usage is TRBV11-3 and J usage is TRBJ1-1; possible D gene TRBD1, 6 bases. The germline gives CDR1 SGHNT, CDR2 YENEEA. The germline V and J ends were trimmed by 4 bases and 1 base, with 10 bases remaining between them. The CDR3 covers 14 residues.

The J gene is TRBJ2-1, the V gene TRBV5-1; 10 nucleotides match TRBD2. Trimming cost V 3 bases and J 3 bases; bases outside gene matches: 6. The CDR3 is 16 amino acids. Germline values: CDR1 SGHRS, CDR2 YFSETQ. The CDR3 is CASSSLAGENYNEQFF. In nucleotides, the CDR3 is TGCGCCAGCAGCTCGCTAGCGGGAGAGAACTACAATGAGCAGTTCTTC.

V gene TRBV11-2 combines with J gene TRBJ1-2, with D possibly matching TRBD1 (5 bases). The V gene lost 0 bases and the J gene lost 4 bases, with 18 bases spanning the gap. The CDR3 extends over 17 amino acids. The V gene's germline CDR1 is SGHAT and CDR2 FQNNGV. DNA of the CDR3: TGTGCCAGCAGCTTAGATCCGGCACAGGTGTCATTCTATGGCTACACCTTC. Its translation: CASSLDPAQVSFYGYTF.

The CDR3 loop reads CASRVVLGKEKLFF. The CDR3 nucleotides are TGTGCCAGCAGGGTGGTCCTAGGCAAGGAAAAACTGTTTTTT. This chain connects TRBV6-5 to TRBJ1-4; D unclear. This CDR3 has 14 amino acids. Germline V gene data show CDR1 as MNHEY and CDR2 as SVGAGI. Trimming shortened V by 6 bases and J by 8 bases, and 16 bases separated the two germline ends.

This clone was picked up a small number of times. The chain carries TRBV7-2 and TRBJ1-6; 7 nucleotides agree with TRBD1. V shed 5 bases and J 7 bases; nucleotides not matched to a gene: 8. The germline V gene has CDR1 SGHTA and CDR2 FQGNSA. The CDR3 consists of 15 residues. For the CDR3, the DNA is TGTGCCAGCAGCCTATACGGGACAGCAAATTCACCCCTCCACTTT. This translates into CASSLYGTANSPLHF.

This CDR3 reads CASSQTGDEQYF. For the CDR3, the DNA is TGTGCCAGCAGCCAGACAGGGGACGAGCAGTACTTC. The V call is TRBV3-1 (or the pseudogene TRBV3-2), the J call TRBJ2-7; 8 bases agree with TRBD1. The junction had 0 bases not matched to a gene; V was cut back by 3 bases and J by 5 bases. The CDR3 totals 12 residues. The germline V gene has CDR1 LGHDT and CDR2 YNNKEL (reference sequence).

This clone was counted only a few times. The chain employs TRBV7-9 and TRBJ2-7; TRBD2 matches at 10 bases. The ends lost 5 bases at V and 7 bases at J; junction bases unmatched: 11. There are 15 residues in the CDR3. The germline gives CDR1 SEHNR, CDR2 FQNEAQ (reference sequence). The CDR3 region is CASSPIAGGVGEQYF. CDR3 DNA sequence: TGTGCCAGCAGCCCGATAGCGGGAGGAGTGGGTGAGCAGTACTTC.

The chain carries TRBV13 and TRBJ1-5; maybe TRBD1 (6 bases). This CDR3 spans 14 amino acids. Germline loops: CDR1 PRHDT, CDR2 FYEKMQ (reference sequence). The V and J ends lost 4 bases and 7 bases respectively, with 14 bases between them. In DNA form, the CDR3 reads TGTGCCAGCAGCTCCTCCCGGACAGTACAGCCCCAGCATTTT. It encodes CASSSSRTVQPQHF. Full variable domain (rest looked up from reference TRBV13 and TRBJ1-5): AAGVIQSPRHLIKEKRETATLKCYPIPRHDTVYWYQQGPGQDPQFLISFYEKMQSDKGSIPDRFSAQQFSDYHSELNMSSLELGDSALYFCASSSSRTVQPQHFGDGTRLSIL.

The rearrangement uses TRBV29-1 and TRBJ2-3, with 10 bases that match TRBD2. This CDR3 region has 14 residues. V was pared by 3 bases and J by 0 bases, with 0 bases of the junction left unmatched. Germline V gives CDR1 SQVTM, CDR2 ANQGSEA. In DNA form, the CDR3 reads TGCAGCGTTGAGACTAGCGGGAGCACAGATACGCAGTATTTT. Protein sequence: CSVETSGSTDTQYF.

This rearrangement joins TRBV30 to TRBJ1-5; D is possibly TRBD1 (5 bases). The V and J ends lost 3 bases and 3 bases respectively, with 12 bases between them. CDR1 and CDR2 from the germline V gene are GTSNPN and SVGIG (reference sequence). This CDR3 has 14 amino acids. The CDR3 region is CAWREGHPNQPQHF. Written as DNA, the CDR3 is TGTGCCTGGAGAGAAGGACACCCCAATCAGCCCCAGCATTTT.

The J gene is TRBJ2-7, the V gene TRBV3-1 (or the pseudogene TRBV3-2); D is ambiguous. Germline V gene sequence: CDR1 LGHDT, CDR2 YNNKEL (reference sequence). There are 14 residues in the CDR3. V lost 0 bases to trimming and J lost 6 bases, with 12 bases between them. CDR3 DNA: TGTGCCAGCAGCCAAGATTTGGCTTCTCGCGAGCAGTACTTC. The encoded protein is CASSQDLASREQYF.

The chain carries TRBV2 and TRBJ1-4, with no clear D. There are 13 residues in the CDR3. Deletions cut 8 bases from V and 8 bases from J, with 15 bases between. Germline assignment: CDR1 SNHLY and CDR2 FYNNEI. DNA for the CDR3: TGTGCCAGCTTGAGATCGGTCGGGGAAAAACTGTTTTTT. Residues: CASLRSVGEKLFF.

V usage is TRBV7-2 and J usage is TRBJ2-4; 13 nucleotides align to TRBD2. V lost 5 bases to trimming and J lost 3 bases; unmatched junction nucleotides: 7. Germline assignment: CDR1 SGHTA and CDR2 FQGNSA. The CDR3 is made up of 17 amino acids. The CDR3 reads CASSPLAGGPGKNIQYF. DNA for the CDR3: TGTGCCAGCAGCCCACTAGCGGGAGGGCCGGGCAAAAACATTCAGTACTTC.

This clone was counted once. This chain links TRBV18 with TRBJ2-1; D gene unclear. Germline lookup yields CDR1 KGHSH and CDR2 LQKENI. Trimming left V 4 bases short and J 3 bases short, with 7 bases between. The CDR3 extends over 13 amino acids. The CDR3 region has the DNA TGTGCCAGCTCACAGACTCACTACAATGAGCAGTTCTTC. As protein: CASSQTHYNEQFF.

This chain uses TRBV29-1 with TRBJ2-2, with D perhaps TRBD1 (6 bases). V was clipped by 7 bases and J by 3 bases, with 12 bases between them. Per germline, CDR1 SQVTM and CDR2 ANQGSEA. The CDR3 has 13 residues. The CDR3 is CSAYREYTGELFF. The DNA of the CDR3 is TGCAGCGCATACAGGGAGTACACCGGGGAGCTGTTTTTT.

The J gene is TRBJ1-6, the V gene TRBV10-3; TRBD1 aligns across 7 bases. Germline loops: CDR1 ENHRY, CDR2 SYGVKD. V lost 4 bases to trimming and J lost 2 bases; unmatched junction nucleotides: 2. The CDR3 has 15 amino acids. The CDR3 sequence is CAISGGQPYNSPLHF. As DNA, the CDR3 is TGTGCCATCAGTGGGGGACAGCCCTATAATTCACCCCTCCACTTT.

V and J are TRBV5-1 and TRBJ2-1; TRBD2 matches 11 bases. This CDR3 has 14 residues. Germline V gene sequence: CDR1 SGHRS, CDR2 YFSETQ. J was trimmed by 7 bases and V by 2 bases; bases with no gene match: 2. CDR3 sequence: CASSFTSGRNEQFF. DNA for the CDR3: TGCGCCAGCAGCTTTACTAGCGGGAGAAATGAGCAGTTCTTC.

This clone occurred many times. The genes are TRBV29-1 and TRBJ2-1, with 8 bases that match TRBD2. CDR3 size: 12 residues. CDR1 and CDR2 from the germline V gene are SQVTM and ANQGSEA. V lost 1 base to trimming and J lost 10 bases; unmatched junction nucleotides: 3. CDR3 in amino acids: CSVEGASGEQFF. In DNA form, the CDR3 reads TGCAGCGTTGAAGGGGCTAGCGGGGAGCAGTTCTTC.

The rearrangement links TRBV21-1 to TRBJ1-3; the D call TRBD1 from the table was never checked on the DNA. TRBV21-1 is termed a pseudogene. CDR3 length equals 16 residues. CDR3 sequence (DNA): TGTGCCAGCACCACTGGGACACCCCGTCGGGGAAACACCATATATTTT. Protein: CASTTGTPRRGNTIYF.

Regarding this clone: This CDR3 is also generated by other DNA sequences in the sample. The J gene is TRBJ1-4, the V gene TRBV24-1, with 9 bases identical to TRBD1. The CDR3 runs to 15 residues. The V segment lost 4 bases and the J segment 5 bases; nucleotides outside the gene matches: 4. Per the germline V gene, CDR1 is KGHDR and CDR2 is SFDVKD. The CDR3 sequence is CATSDTGTGNEKLFF. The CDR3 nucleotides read TGTGCCACCAGTGACACCGGGACAGGGAATGAAAAACTGTTTTTT.

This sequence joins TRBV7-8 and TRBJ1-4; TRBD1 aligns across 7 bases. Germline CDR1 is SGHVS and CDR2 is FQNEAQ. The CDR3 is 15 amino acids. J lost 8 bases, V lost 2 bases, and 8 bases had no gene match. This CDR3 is CASSLSAGGGEKLFF. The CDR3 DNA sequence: TGTGCCAGCAGCTTATCGGCAGGGGGAGGAGAAAAACTGTTTTTT.

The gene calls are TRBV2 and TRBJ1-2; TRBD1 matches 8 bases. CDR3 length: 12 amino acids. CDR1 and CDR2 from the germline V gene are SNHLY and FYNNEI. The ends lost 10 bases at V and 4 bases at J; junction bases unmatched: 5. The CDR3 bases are TGTGCCACCAGGGGGCAGGGCTATGGCTACACCTTC. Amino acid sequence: CATRGQGYGYTF.

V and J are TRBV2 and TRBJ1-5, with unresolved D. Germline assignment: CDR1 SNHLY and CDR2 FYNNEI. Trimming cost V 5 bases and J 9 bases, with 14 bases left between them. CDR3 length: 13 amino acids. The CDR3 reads CASSPDTARPQHF. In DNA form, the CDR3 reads TGTGCCAGCAGTCCCGACACGGCTCGGCCCCAGCATTTT.

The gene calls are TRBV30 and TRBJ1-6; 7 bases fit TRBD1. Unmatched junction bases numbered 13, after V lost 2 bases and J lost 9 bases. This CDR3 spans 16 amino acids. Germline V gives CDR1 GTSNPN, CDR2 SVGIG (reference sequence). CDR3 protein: CAWSRDRARITSPLHF. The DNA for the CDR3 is TGTGCCTGGAGTCGTGACAGGGCACGGATAACTTCACCCCTCCACTTT.